This T cell receptor beta chain was retrieved from a study of blood T cell repertoires in COVID-19. Study-level information: Samples of COVID-19 (acute and convalescent) were obtained from the United States, Italy and Spain. PBMCs, B-cell-depleted T cells, or T cells provided the cDNA or gDNA that made up the material.

Authors' processing steps: Estimation of nucleated cell counts relied on the amplification of reference gene primers. Measured with immunoSEQ multiplex PCR; TCRdb has only the in-frame clones, and not every one. V and J calls and clone size follow that table, whereas D and trimming were derived from the DNA. The sample consists of some 220,000 clones, around 81% of them appearing once. The CDR3 has 12 amino acids. V trimming: 6 bases; J trimming: 3 bases; junction bases outside the gene matches: 3. Germline CDR1 is SQVTM and CDR2 is ANQGSEA. As for this clone: This sample also contains other DNA sequences that code for the same CDR3.

The chain is built from TRBV29-1 and TRBJ2-7; 9 bases are shared with TRBD1. This sequence originates from a woman aged 55 to 70 with active or convalescent COVID-19. Sequencing was carried out using peripheral blood. DNA for the CDR3: TGCAGCGTCGGGACAGGGAGCTACGAGCAGTACTTC. It yields the protein CSVGTGSYEQYF.